The clone carrying this TCR beta chain has only a few counts. Unique molecular identifiers were incorporated when the TCRbeta library was constructed. TCRdb recomputed calls from the PCR reads with MiXCR, one row per CDR3 protein. Counted here are some 520,000 distinct CDR3 sequences, less than 35% occurring once; the ten biggest clones make up under 3%. This entry comes from a study of T-cell reconstitution after alpha-beta-depleted transplantation in children. Germline V gives CDR1 ENHRY, CDR2 SYGVKD. There are 13 residues in the CDR3. The V and J ends lost 7 bases and 2 bases respectively, with 11 bases between them.

This chain uses TRBV10-3 with TRBJ1-1, with D perhaps TRBD1 (6 bases). This receptor was obtained from a human donor who donated a stem cell graft to a child with aplastic anemia. The material was PBMCs from the stem cell graft donor, obtained from the stem cell graft. CDR3 sequence reads: CAIMGTTNTEAFF. CDR3 bases: TGTGCCATCATGGGGACAACAAACACTGAAGCTTTCTTT.